This TCR beta chain was captured in a study of T cell changes during pregnancy in multiple sclerosis. Germline CDR1 MDHEN, CDR2 SYDVKM. Trimming left V 4 bases short and J 6 bases short, with 17 bases between. The CDR3 runs 15 residues. The repertoire was sequenced with immunoSEQ multiplex PCR; TCRdb's copy has only in-frame clones and lacks some. The sample has some 70,000 clones; roughly 94% are singletons. The sample was peripheral blood, taken in the second trimester of pregnancy. This chain joins TRBV28 and TRBJ2-3; TRBD2 might be the D (7 bases). The source is a female donor in good health, enrolled as a control in a pregnancy study. DNA for the CDR3: TGTGCCAGCAGTTGGGGACCCGGGGGGCAGGATACGCAGTATTTT. This sequence encodes CASSWGPGGQDTQYF.